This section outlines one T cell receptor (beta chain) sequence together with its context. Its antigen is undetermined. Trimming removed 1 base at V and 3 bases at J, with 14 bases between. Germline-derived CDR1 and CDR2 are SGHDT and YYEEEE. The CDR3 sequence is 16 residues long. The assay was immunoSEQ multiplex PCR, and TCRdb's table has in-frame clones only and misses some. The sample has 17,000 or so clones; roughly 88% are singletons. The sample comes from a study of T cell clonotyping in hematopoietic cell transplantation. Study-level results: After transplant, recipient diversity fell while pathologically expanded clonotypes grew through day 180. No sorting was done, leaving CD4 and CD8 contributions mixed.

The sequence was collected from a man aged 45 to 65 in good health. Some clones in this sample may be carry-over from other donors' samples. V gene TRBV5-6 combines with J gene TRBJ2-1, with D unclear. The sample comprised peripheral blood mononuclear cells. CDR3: CASSLYIPFSYNEQFF. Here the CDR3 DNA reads TGTGCCAGCAGCTTGTACATACCCTTTAGCTACAATGAGCAGTTCTTC.